A selection of T cell receptor beta chains follows, all from one sample in a study of T cell responses to AZD1222 COVID-19 vaccine. Sequencing used immunoSEQ multiplex PCR; TCRdb keeps in-frame clones, though not all of them. This sample has under 140,000 clones; roughly 90% occur once, and the top ten carry over 1.5%. The sequencing used peripheral blood, collected on day 0 of AZD1222 vaccination. All receptors come from an adult in good health. Each CDR3 is given with its conserved first and last residue. The D gene is left open where the match is weak. The size field is filled for only some rows; it gives once, few, many or a size class.

>.|.|TRBJ2-7|TRBV7-6
TGTGCCAGCAGCTTAGCGTCGGACAGCTCCTACGAGCAGTACTTC
CASSLASDSSYEQYF
>.|.|TRBJ1-1|TRBV27
TGTGCCAGCAGTTTCGGAGGGACGAACACTGAAGCTTTCTTT
CASSFGGTNTEAFF
>TRBD1|.|TRBJ2-2|TRBV2
TGTGCCAGCAGGGGGACAGGGAACACCGGGGAGCTGTTTTTT
CASRGTGNTGELFF
>.|.|TRBJ2-7|TRBV5-1
TGCGCCAGCAGCTCCGGGCCAGGCCTATACGAGCAGTACTTC
CASSSGPGLYEQYF
>TRBD1|.|TRBJ1-1|TRBV10-3
TGTGCCATCAGTGATGGTCCCGGGACAGGGAACACTGAAGCTTTCTTT
CAISDGPGTGNTEAFF
>.|.|TRBJ1-5|TRBV11-2
TGTGCCAGCAGCGTCGGACTTGTCAATCAGCCCCAGCATTTT
CASSVGLVNQPQHF
>.|once|TRBJ1-1|TRBV30
TGTGCCTGGAGTGTAATACTTGAAGCTTTCTTT
CAWSVILEAFF
>TRBD1|.|TRBJ1-2|TRBV6-5
TGTGCCAGCAGTAAACAGGGGGCGCTGGGCTACACCTTC
CASSKQGALGYTF
>TRBD1|once|TRBJ2-7|TRBV5-1
TGCGCCAGCAGCTTGGGCCCAGGGGGAAGCGGCGAGCAGTACTTC
CASSLGPGGSGEQYF
>TRBD1|.|TRBJ1-1|TRBV12-3/TRBV12-4
TGTGCCAGCAGTTTAGGGGACAGGCAAGCTTTCTTT
CASSLGDRQAFF
>.|.|TRBJ1-1|TRBV13
TGTGCCAGCAGCTCGGGACATAGCTACACTGAAGCTTTCTTT
CASSSGHSYTEAFF
>TRBD1|.|TRBJ1-5|TRBV5-6
TGTGCCAGCAGCTCGGGACAGGGTACCCATCAGCCCCAGCATTTT
CASSSGQGTHQPQHF
>TRBD2|.|TRBJ2-7|TRBV19
TGTGCCAGTAGCCCCGCGGGGGTTTCCTACGAGCAGTACTTC
CASSPAGVSYEQYF
>.|.|TRBJ1-2|TRBV20-1
TGCAGTGCTAGAGAAGCGGGTGGCTACACCTTC
CSAREAGGYTF
>.|.|TRBJ1-2|TRBV5-6
TGTGCCAGCAGCTTCTTGGCAGGGTCCGGATATGGCTACACCTTC
CASSFLAGSGYGYTF
>.|.|TRBJ2-3|TRBV4-1
TGCGCCAGCAGCCACCCTCCGAACCGGGAGCAGGGGGTGGATACGCAGTATTTT
CASSHPPNREQGVDTQYF
>.|.|TRBJ1-6|TRBV15
TGTGCCACCAGCAGAGTTAGGGTAAATTCACCCCTCCACTTT
CATSRVRVNSPLHF
>.|.|TRBJ2-7|TRBV27
TGTGCCAGCAGTTTGGGAAGCGCCTACGAGCAGTACTTC
CASSLGSAYEQYF
>.|.|TRBJ1-2|TRBV11-2
TGTGCCAGCAGCCCCTTCCCCACCGTTATTAACTATGGCTACACCTTC
CASSPFPTVINYGYTF
>.|.|TRBJ1-2|TRBV19
TGTGCCAGTAGTATAGACAGAGAGGGCTACACCTTC
CASSIDREGYTF
>.|few|TRBJ1-1|TRBV3-1/TRBV3-2
TGTGCCAGCAGCCCCCTGGCAGGGGAAGCTTTCTTT
CASSPLAGEAFF
>.|.|TRBJ1-3|TRBV7-9
TGTGCCAGCAGCTTAGGTGGCGGGTCCTCTGGAAACACCATATATTTT
CASSLGGGSSGNTIYF
>.|.|TRBJ1-2|TRBV4-1
TGCGCCAGCAGCCAGACAGACTCCGACCAGGGCTACACCTTC
CASSQTDSDQGYTF
>TRBD1|.|TRBJ1-2|TRBV3-1/TRBV3-2
TGTGCCAGCAGCCTCCGACAGGGGGCCGCGTATGGCTACACCTTC
CASSLRQGAAYGYTF
>.|.|TRBJ1-1|TRBV18
TGTGCCAGCTCACCAGACCTCCAGAACACTGAAGCTTTCTTT
CASSPDLQNTEAFF
>TRBD1|.|TRBJ2-5|TRBV19
TGTGCCAGTAGTATGATACGGGACAGGGGCCGAGAGACCCAGTACTTC
CASSMIRDRGRETQYF
>.|.|TRBJ1-2|TRBV2
TGTGCCAGCATCTACAGGAACTATGGCTACACCTTC
CASIYRNYGYTF
>.|once|TRBJ1-1|TRBV5-1
TGCGCCAGCGGGGATGGACGAAGCAGGAACACTGAAGCTTTCTTT
CASGDGRSRNTEAFF
>.|.|TRBJ2-7|TRBV5-1
TGCGCCAGCAGCGGGTCAGGGATGACCTACGAGCAGTACTTC
CASSGSGMTYEQYF
>TRBD1|.|TRBJ1-5|TRBV2
TGTGCCAGCACCCGAGACAGGGGATCGACATATAGCAATCAGCCCCAGCATTTT
CASTRDRGSTYSNQPQHF
>.|.|TRBJ2-7|TRBV27
TGTGCCAGCAGTTTGGCTAGCCGGGGGTACGAGCAGTACTTC
CASSLASRGYEQYF
>.|.|TRBJ1-5|TRBV5-4
TGTGCCAGCAGCTTGAGAGGAGGGTCAGGCAATCAGCCCCAGCATTTT
CASSLRGGSGNQPQHF
>.|few|TRBJ1-4|TRBV4-1
TGCGCCAGCAGCCCCGTCTCTGAGGGGGAAAAACTGTTTTTT
CASSPVSEGEKLFF
>TRBD1|.|TRBJ1-2|TRBV15
TGTGCCACCAGCGGGAACAGGGGCTTAAACTATGGCTACACCTTC
CATSGNRGLNYGYTF
>.|.|TRBJ2-7|TRBV5-1
TGCGCCAGCAGCTTTCCAGGGAGCTCCTACGAGCAGTACTTC
CASSFPGSSYEQYF
>TRBD1|.|TRBJ1-5|TRBV7-2
TGTGCCAGCAGACAGGAGGGGGCGAGGAATCAGCCCCAGCATTTT
CASRQEGARNQPQHF
>TRBD1|once|TRBJ1-2|TRBV6-1
TGTGCCAGCAGTGACCCGGGACAGGGTCGCGGCTACACCTTC
CASSDPGQGRGYTF
>.|.|TRBJ2-2|TRBV7-9
TGTGCCAGCAGCTCCCATGGCCTGGGCACCGGGGAGCTGTTTTTT
CASSSHGLGTGELFF
>TRBD1|.|TRBJ2-2|TRBV18
TGTGCCAGCTCACCCCGGCAGGGGGACACCGGGGAGCTGTTTTTT
CASSPRQGDTGELFF
>TRBD2|.|TRBJ2-3|TRBV7-8
TGCCCCCGCCGCCGGCAAGAGGGCCGGGGGGGCGCAGGTTTAGCAGATACGCAGTATTTT
CPRRRQEGRGGAGLADTQYF
>TRBD1|.|TRBJ1-4|TRBV28
TGTGCCAGCAGGGACAGGGGTGAAGAAAAACTGTTTTTT
CASRDRGEEKLFF
>.|once|TRBJ2-1|TRBV5-1
TGCGCCAGCAGCTCCACGAATGAGCAGTTCTTC
CASSSTNEQFF
>.|.|TRBJ1-3|TRBV7-9
TGTGCCAGCAGCTTAGAATTGGGAAACACCATATATTTT
CASSLELGNTIYF
>.|.|TRBJ1-1|TRBV11-2
TGTGCCAGCAGCTTAGTAAAGGGAGGGACTGAAGCTTTCTTT
CASSLVKGGTEAFF